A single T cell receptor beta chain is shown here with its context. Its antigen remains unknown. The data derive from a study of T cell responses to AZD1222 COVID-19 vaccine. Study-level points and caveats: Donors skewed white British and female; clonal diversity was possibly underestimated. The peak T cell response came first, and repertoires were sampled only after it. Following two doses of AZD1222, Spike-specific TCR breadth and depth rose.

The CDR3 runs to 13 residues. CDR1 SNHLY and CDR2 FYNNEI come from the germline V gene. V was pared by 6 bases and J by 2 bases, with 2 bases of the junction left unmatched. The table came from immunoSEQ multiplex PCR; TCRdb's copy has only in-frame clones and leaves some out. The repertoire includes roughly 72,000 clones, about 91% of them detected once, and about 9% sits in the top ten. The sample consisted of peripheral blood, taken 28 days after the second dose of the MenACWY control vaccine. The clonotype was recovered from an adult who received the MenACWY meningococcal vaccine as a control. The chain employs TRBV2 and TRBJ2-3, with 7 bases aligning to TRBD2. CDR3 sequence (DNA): TGTGCCAGCAGAGCGGGGTTCACAGATACGCAGTATTTT. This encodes CASRAGFTDTQYF.